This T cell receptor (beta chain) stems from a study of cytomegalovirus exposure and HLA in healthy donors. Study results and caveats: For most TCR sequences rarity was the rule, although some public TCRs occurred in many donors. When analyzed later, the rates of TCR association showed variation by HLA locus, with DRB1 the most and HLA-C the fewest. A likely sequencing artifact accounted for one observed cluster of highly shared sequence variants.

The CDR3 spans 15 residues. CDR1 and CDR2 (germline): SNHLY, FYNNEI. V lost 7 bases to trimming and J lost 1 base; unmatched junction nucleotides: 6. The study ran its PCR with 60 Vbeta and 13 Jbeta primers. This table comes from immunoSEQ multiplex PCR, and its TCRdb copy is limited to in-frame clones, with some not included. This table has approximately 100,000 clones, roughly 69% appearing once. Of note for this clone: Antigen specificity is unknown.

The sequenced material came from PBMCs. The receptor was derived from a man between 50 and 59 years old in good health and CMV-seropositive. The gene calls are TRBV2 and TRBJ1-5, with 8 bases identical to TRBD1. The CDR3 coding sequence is TGTGCCAGCACTAAGACAGGGGCGAGCAATCAGCCCCAGCATTTT. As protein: CASTKTGASNQPQHF.